Listed here are 5 T cell receptor beta chains from one sample, sequenced in a study of regulatory dendritic cells for organ transplantation. Sorted subsets were CFSE-labeled and cultured less than 6 days with allogeneic dendritic cells. Some clones are missing from TCRdb's copy, which holds only in-frame ones; the method was immunoSEQ multiplex PCR. This table holds approximately 10,000 clones, approximately 84% found once. Their recognized antigens are unknown. The sequencing sample was made of memory CD4+ T cells from blood cultured with dendritic cells. Subset in this sample: CD45RO+ memory T cells. These receptor sequences come from a human donor in good health.

The chain combines TRBV27 with TRBJ1-3; tentatively, D is TRBD1 (5 bases). The V end lost 2 bases, the J end lost 5 bases, and 16 bases lay between the germline ends. Germline V gene lookup returns CDR1 MNHEY and CDR2 SMNVEV (reference sequence). The CDR3 loop spans 16 amino acids. DNA for the CDR3: TGTGCCAGCAGTTTAAGTTTCTCGGGACGGAGAAACACCATATATTTT. Its protein is CASSLSFSGRRNTIYF.

This chain connects TRBV28 to TRBJ1-2; maybe TRBD1 (6 bases). Germline V gene sequence: CDR1 MDHEN, CDR2 SYDVKM. The length of the CDR3 is 14 residues. V was shortened by 2 bases and J by 8 bases, with 15 bases between the two germline ends. This chain's CDR3 is CASSLVAGARGYTF. In DNA form, the CDR3 reads TGTGCCAGCAGTTTAGTTGCGGGGGCGAGAGGCTACACCTTC.

The V and J genes are TRBV15 and TRBJ2-3, with a tentative D call TRBD2 (6 bases). Germline values: CDR1 LNHNV, CDR2 YYDKDF (reference sequence). CDR3 length equals 14 residues. With 4 bases removed from V and 4 bases from J, the gap between germline ends came to 12 bases. CDR3 sequence (DNA): TGTGCCACCAGCACTAGGAGGGTACCAGATACGCAGTATTTT. It is translated as CATSTRRVPDTQYF.

The chain couples TRBV29-1 to TRBJ1-2, with D possibly matching TRBD1 (6 bases). This CDR3 has 16 residues. V was clipped by 3 bases and J by 7 bases, with 24 bases between them. The germline V gene encodes CDR1 SQVTM and CDR2 ANQGSEA. The DNA for the CDR3 is TGCAGCGTTGATGGGGGTGCGGGGGGCCTTTTAGGTGGCTACACCTTC. This encodes CSVDGGAGGLLGGYTF.

The chain combines TRBV7-3 with TRBJ2-3; D unclear. CDR1 and CDR2 from the germline V gene are SGHTA and FQGTGA. V gave up 2 bases and J gave up 5 bases, with 14 bases separating them. This CDR3 has 15 amino acids. The CDR3 sequence is CASSLRLGPGDTQYF. CDR3 coding DNA: TGTGCCAGCAGCTTACGACTCGGGCCGGGAGATACGCAGTATTTT.